This TCR beta chain was sequenced in a study of identical twins. V trimming: 4 bases; J trimming: 9 bases; junction bases outside the gene matches: 7. Germline V lookup: CDR1 KGHDR, CDR2 SFDVKD. This CDR3 comprises 15 residues. TCRdb re-called the 5' RACE reads with MiXCR, one entry per CDR3 protein. The sample holds roughly 1.6 million distinct CDR3 sequences, around 33% seen once. This receptor was obtained from a newborn girl in good health. The sequenced sample was cord blood. The rearrangement uses TRBV24-1 and TRBJ2-1; TRBD2 aligns across 11 bases. The CDR3 bases are TGTGCCACCAGTGACGCTAGCGGGAGGTTGCGTGAGCAGTTCTTC. This sequence encodes CATSDASGRLREQFF.